This T cell receptor beta chain was sequenced for a study of human T cells and chemical hapten exposure. Overall study results and limits: The study found that PT1 expanded TCR counts correlated positively with patch test score.

The time point: patch test 3, about 24 weeks after DPC sensitization. The treatment was: therapeutic diphenylcyclopropenone sensitization with weekly scalp DPC. The authors extracted total RNA from unfractionated whole blood. MiXCR, run by TCRdb on the RACE reads, gives a single entry per CDR3 protein. There are roughly 39,000 distinct CDR3 sequences in the sample; approximately 12% occur only once, and roughly 2.5% lies in the top ten. The CDR3 consists of 13 residues. A remark on this clonotype: As yet, its antigen is unknown.

This specimen consisted of whole blood, obtained in connection with sensitization to the hapten diphenylcyclopropenone (DPC). The gene calls are TRBV21-1 and TRBJ2-7; no check of the table's D call, TRBD1, against the DNA was made. TRBV21-1 is labeled a pseudogene. The sequence came from a woman aged 40 to 55 with alopecia areata. Some clones in this sample may be carry-over from other donors' samples. The CDR3 loop is CATTTGHPYEQYF. The DNA of the CDR3 is TGTGCCACAACGACAGGGCACCCCTACGAGCAGTACTTC.